One and the same sample provided the 19 T cell receptor beta chains below, sequenced in a study of sequential checkpoint blockade in melanoma. This sample's treatment: randomized to nivolumab then ipilimumab (arm A) or the reverse (arm B). The repertoire was sequenced with immunoSEQ multiplex PCR; TCRdb's copy has only in-frame clones and lacks some. The table includes under 15,000 clones, over 75% detected once. The sequencing used CD8+ T cells sorted from blood (inferred from file names), collected from a patient given nivolumab and ipilimumab in sequence. Receptors were obtained from a human donor with melanoma.

This clone was seen more than once but under ten times. A read error may be the cause here, since a much bigger clone is one base away. CDR3 nucleotides: TGTGCCAGCAGCCAAGATTCGTGGGCAGGGGGCTACGAGCAGTACTTC. Translation: CASSQDSWAGGYEQYF. The chain uses TRBV21-1 and TRBJ2-7; the table assigns TRBD1, which was not confirmed against the DNA. TRBV21-1 is a pseudogene segment. This CDR3 is built from 16 residues.

CDR3 sequence reads: CASSLGGNSYEQYF. CDR3 coding DNA: TGTGCCAGCAGCTTAGGAGGAAATTCCTACGAGCAGTACTTC. The chain recombines TRBV7-2 with TRBJ2-7, with unresolved D. The CDR3 sequence is 14 residues long. The ends were cut back, 1 base at V and 1 base at J, with 8 bases in the middle. Germline-derived CDR1 and CDR2 are SGHTA and FQGNSA. Full variable domain (outside the CDR3, taken from reference TRBV7-2 and TRBJ2-7): GAGVSQSPSNKVTEKGKDVELRCDPISGHTALYWYRQSLGQGLEFLIYFQGNSAPDKSGLPSDRFSAERTGGSVSTLTIQRTQQEDSAVYLCASSLGGNSYEQYFGPGTRLTVT.

CDR3 sequence: CASSLWTGHYEQYF. In DNA, the CDR3 is TGTGCCAGCAGTTTATGGACAGGACACTACGAGCAGTACTTC. The genes are TRBV27 and TRBJ2-7, with 7 nucleotides matching TRBD1. The CDR3 covers 14 residues. In germline, CDR1 is MNHEY, CDR2 SMNVEV (reference sequence). V was clipped by 1 base and J by 3 bases; unmatched bases: 3.

The V call is TRBV19, the J call TRBJ2-7, with 10 nucleotides matching TRBD1. The CDR3 totals 14 residues. V shed 5 bases, J shed 3 bases, and the junction held 4 bases outside the gene matches. Germline assignment: CDR1 LNHDA and CDR2 SQIVND (reference sequence). The CDR3 DNA sequence: TGTGCCAGTAGTGCCGGGACAGGGGTCTACGAGCAGTACTTC. It is translated as CASSAGTGVYEQYF.

The chain links TRBV9 to TRBJ2-3, with a weak D call TRBD2 (7 bases). Per germline, CDR1 SGDLS and CDR2 YYNGEE. The CDR3 sequence is 16 residues long. Trimming took 0 bases from V and 4 from J, leaving 15 bases between them. CDR3: CASSVEGGAAADTQYF. DNA for the CDR3: TGTGCCAGCAGCGTAGAAGGGGGGGCGGCAGCAGATACGCAGTATTTT.

This clone showed up just once. The V and J genes are TRBV9 and TRBJ2-3; D call uncertain. The germline V gene encodes CDR1 SGDLS and CDR2 YYNGEE. This CDR3 region has 17 residues. Between the trimmed V and J ends, which lost 4 bases and 4 bases, there was a span of 22 bases. The CDR3 loop reads CASSSSPRRWYSDTQYF. The CDR3 DNA is TGTGCCAGCAGCTCCTCTCCCCGGCGGTGGTATTCAGATACGCAGTATTTT.

This clone was found a few times. This rearrangement joins TRBV29-1 to TRBJ2-5; D is perhaps TRBD1 (6 bases). V was pared by 5 bases and J by 1 base, with 17 bases between. CDR3 size: 15 residues. The germline CDR1 and CDR2 sequences are SQVTM and ANQGSEA. The CDR3 protein is CSVLDRIRTQETQYF. The CDR3 DNA follows: TGCAGCGTTTTAGACAGGATCCGTACCCAAGAGACCCAGTACTTC.

CDR3 nucleotides: TGTGCCAGTAGTAAACTAGCGGGGGGCAACAATGAGCAGTTCTTC. It is translated as CASSKLAGGNNEQFF. This chain joins TRBV19 and TRBJ2-1, with 12 bases matching TRBD2. V shed 4 bases and J 5 bases; nucleotides not matched to a gene: 3. Germline V CDR1 and CDR2: LNHDA, SQIVND (reference sequence). This CDR3 is built from 15 residues.

This chain connects TRBV7-6 to TRBJ2-1; maybe TRBD1 (6 bases). The CDR3 has 13 residues. Germline V gene sequence: CDR1 SGHVS, CDR2 FNYEAQ. V lost 5 bases and J lost 9, with 14 bases in between. Written as DNA, the CDR3 is TGTGCCAGCAGCCCCCCAGAAGGGGGTGAGCAGTTCTTC. This gives the protein CASSPPEGGEQFF. Full variable domain (missing parts from reference TRBV7-6 and TRBJ2-1): GAGVSQSPRYKVTKRGQDVALRCDPISGHVSLYWYRQALGQGPEFLTYFNYEAQQDKSGLPNDRFSAERPEGSISTLTIQRTEQRDSAMYRCASSPPEGGEQFFGPGTRLTVL.

V and J are TRBV6-1 and TRBJ2-6, with D perhaps TRBD1 (5 bases). The ends were cut back, 3 bases at V and 4 bases at J, with 16 bases in the middle. In germline, CDR1 is MNHNS, CDR2 SASEGT. This CDR3 comprises 17 residues. CDR3 loop: CASSDRDSSGGANVLTF. The CDR3 region has the DNA TGTGCCAGCAGTGACAGGGATAGCTCTGGGGGGGCCAACGTCCTGACTTTC.

The rearrangement joins TRBV15 to TRBJ2-1; the D gene is possibly TRBD2 (6 bases). Germline values: CDR1 LNHNV, CDR2 YYDKDF (reference sequence). The CDR3 extends over 13 amino acids. Trimming took off 5 bases at V and 5 bases at J, with 10 bases between the two ends. In DNA form, the CDR3 reads TGTGCCACCAGCCTGCCGGGAGACAATGAGCAGTTCTTC. This encodes CATSLPGDNEQFF.

This chain links TRBV4-3 with TRBJ2-5; 11 nucleotides match TRBD2. The CDR3 length is 15 residues. Unmatched junction bases numbered 1, after V lost 3 bases and J lost 1 base. CDR1 is LGHNA and CDR2 is YSLEER in the germline V gene. CDR3 in amino acids: CASSQGLAAQETQYF. The CDR3 bases are TGCGCCAGCAGCCAGGGACTAGCGGCCCAAGAGACCCAGTACTTC.

This chain connects TRBV4-3 to TRBJ2-7; weak D call: TRBD1 (6 bases). V lost 1 base, J lost 2 bases, and 12 bases lay in between. The CDR3 has 15 amino acids. CDR1 and CDR2 from the germline V gene are LGHNA and YSLEER. This chain's CDR3 is CASSQGAGDTYEQYF. The CDR3 nucleotides read TGCGCCAGCAGCCAAGGGGCAGGGGACACCTACGAGCAGTACTTC.

In its sample, this clone was seen once. The rearrangement links TRBV7-9 to TRBJ1-1; D is possibly TRBD1 (6 bases). The CDR3 is made up of 16 amino acids. Trimming cost V 5 bases and J 2 bases, with 18 bases left between them. The germline V gene encodes CDR1 SEHNR and CDR2 FQNEAQ (reference sequence). CDR3 protein: CASSNQAGARNTEAFF. CDR3 sequence (DNA): TGTGCCAGCAGCAACCAGGCGGGGGCGAGAAACACTGAAGCTTTCTTT.

The V and J genes are TRBV27 and TRBJ2-7, with D unresolved. The germline CDR1 and CDR2 sequences are MNHEY and SMNVEV (reference sequence). The CDR3 covers 12 residues. Trimming pared 8 bases from V and 0 bases from J, leaving 8 bases between. Here the CDR3 DNA reads TGTGCCAGCTTTACGAGCTCCTACGAGCAGTACTTC. Translated, it gives CASFTSSYEQYF.

The V gene is TRBV27, the J gene TRBJ2-7, with 9 bases matching TRBD1. Per germline, CDR1 MNHEY and CDR2 SMNVEV (reference sequence). CDR3 size: 15 residues. V dropped 0 bases and J dropped 6; count of bases not matched to a gene: 6. CDR3 sequence reads: CASSLSRDRVIEQYF. CDR3 nucleotides: TGTGCCAGCAGTTTATCCCGGGACAGGGTGATCGAGCAGTACTTC.

The chain links TRBV11-3 to TRBJ2-7, with 13 positions matching TRBD2. Germline CDR1 SGHNT, CDR2 YENEEA. The CDR3 is 14 amino acids. The J segment lost 6 bases and the V segment lost 5 bases, leaving 4 bases of the junction unmatched. This CDR3 reads CASSTTSGRVEQYF. CDR3 in DNA: TGTGCCAGCAGCACCACTAGCGGGAGGGTCGAGCAGTACTTC.

This clone came up once. The chain carries TRBV9 and TRBJ2-7, with D possibly TRBD1 on 6 matching bases. Germline CDR1 SGDLS, CDR2 YYNGEE. The V and J ends lost 3 bases and 5 bases respectively, with 12 bases between them. The CDR3 extends over 13 amino acids. The CDR3 region has the DNA TGTGCCAGCAGCGCCGGGACACCTAACGAGCAGTACTTC. It yields the protein CASSAGTPNEQYF.

The rearrangement uses TRBV28 and TRBJ1-2; D not resolved. Germline V gene lookup returns CDR1 MDHEN and CDR2 SYDVKM. The CDR3 runs 14 residues. V was cut by 2 bases and J by 7 bases, with 14 bases left in between. As DNA, the CDR3 is TGTGCCAGCAGTTTAAGTTTCCGGGTTCTTGGCTACACCTTC. It is translated as CASSLSFRVLGYTF.